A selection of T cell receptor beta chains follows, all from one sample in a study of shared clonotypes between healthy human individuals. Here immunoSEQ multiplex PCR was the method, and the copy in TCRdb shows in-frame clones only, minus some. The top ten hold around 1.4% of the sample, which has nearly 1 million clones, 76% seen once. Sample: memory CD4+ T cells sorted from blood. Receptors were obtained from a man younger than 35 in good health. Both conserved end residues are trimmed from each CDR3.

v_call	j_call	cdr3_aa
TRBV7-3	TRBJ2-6	ASSSSGANVLT
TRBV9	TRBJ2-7	ASSVGVGAQSEQY
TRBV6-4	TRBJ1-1	ASGRTMNTEAF
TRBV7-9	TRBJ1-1	ASSRRDTEAF
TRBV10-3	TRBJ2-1	AISPSGGARANEQF
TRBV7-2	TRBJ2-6	ASRYTGANVLT
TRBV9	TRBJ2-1	ASSGGQGTYNEQF
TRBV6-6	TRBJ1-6	ASTPGQDNSPLH
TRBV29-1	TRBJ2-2	SVEVALNTGELF
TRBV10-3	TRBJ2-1	ASLSPGPYIEQF
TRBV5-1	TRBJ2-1	ASSPGGTSVINEQF
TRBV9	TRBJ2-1	ASSTGPIYNEQF
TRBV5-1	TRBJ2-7	ASRTEFSYEQY
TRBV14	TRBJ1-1	ASSQVGGSTEAF
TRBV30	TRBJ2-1	AWYSAGLYNEQF
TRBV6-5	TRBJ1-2	ASSLLGGSYGYT
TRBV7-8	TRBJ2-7	ASTTRILTSYEQY
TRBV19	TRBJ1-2	ASSIEGSDYGYT
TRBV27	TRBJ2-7	ASSAGTGGGYEQY
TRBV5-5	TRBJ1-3	ASSRDERTIY
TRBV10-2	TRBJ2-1	ATLGGRVWNEQF
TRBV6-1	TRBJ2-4	ASSGRGGDIQY
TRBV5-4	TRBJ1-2	ASSRGQGTYGYT
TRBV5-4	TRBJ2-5	ASSRAAGSGETQY
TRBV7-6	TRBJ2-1	ASSLAAGGTYEQF
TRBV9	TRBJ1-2	ASSVGLGILYGYT
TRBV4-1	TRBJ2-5	ASSQNHGLGETQY
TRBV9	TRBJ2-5	ASSPGGRQQGGETQY
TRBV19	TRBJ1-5	ASKGRGRQPQH
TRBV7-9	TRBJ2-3	ASSHPDLGTDTQY
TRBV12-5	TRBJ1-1	ASGQRDGEAF
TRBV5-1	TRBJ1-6	ASSLEQSSYNSPLH
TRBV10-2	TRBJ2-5	ASSEPFLGRTSGPRETQY
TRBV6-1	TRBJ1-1	ASGHLNTEAF
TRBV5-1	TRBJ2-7	ASSLVSGANYEQY
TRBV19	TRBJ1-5	ASSKSGQPQH
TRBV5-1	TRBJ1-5	ASSLGGTAGQPQH
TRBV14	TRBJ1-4	ASSPEKLF
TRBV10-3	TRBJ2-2	AISTRRGDTGELF
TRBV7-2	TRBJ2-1	ASSRQTSYNEQF
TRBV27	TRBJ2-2	ASRPQGPAGELF
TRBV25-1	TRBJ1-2	ASSPPDRLNGYT
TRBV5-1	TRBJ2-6	ASSLAGQGGFSGANVLT
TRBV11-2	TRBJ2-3	ASSLPGTSEIYPDTQY
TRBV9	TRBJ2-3	ASSAEGGTDTQY
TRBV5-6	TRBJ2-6	ASSSGTGRSGANVLT
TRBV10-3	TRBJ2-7	ATGLAGTYEQY
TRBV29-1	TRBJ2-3	SVQARLAGGGAPDTQY
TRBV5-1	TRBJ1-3	ASSFKALDGVPGNTIY
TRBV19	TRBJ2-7	ASSMWTGEGYEQY
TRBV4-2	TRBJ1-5	ASSQSTGGRGNQPQH
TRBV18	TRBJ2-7	ASSPPGGAYEQY
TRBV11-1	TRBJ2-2	ASSSQGTGELF
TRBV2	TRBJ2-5	ASSEALGRVSGTQY
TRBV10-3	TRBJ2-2	AISKRTGELF
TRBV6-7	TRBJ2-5	ASSGWTGERETQY
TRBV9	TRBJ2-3	ASSPGLAGVDTQY